This T cell receptor (beta chain) was retrieved from a study of T cell repertoires in cytomegalovirus infection. On this clonotype: Its specificity is not known.

The CDR3 is made up of 14 amino acids. Trimming pared 11 bases from V and 5 bases from J, leaving 20 bases between. Germline CDR1 is SGHTA and CDR2 is FQGNSA. TCRdb reprocessed the reads with MiXCR, giving one entry per CDR3 protein. The repertoire holds around 300,000 distinct CDR3 sequences, with 20% to 25% as singletons. This TCR came from a human donor in good health (CMV status not recorded). Some clones in this sample may be carry-over from other donors' samples. The sequencing used cultured PBMCs, collected from culture after CMV antigen stimulation. This chain connects TRBV7-2 to TRBJ2-3, with a tentative D call TRBD2 (5 bases). CDR3 region: CASTTRALLDTQYF. In DNA, the CDR3 is TGTGCCTCCACGACGAGGGCCCTCTTAGATACGCAGTATTTT.